Following are 7 T cell receptor beta chains from one sample sequenced in a study of blood T cell repertoires in COVID-19. Sequenced by immunoSEQ multiplex PCR; TCRdb stores in-frame clones only, minus some. The table shows roughly 400,000 clones, with 70% to 90% occurring only once. Sequencing input: PBMCs or T cells enriched from blood (not recorded which). These receptors all stem from a woman aged 18-29 years who had been exposed to COVID-19.

The DNA of the CDR3 is TGTGCCAGCTCACCACGAGGGGGCTTGTGGACTGAAGCTTTCTTT. Encoded protein: CASSPRGGLWTEAFF. The chain combines TRBV18 with TRBJ1-1; 7 bases map to TRBD1. The CDR3 covers 15 residues. Germline V gives CDR1 KGHSH, CDR2 LQKENI. Trimming removed 1 base from V and 5 bases from J; junction bases left unmatched: 7.

The V and J genes are TRBV2 and TRBJ2-3, with D hard to call. Looked up from germline, CDR1 is SNHLY and CDR2 is FYNNEI. CDR3 length: 16 amino acids. Trimming cost V 5 bases and J 0 bases, with 15 bases left between them. The CDR3 spells CASSKTPGTSTDTQYF. For the CDR3, the DNA is TGTGCCAGCAGTAAAACCCCAGGAACTAGCACAGATACGCAGTATTTT. The full variable domain, with the rest looked up from reference TRBV2 and TRBJ2-3, is EPEVTQTPSHQVTQMGQEVILRCVPISNHLYFYWYRQILGQKVEFLVSFYNNEISEKSEIFDDQFSVERPDGSNFTLKIRSTKLEDSAMYFCASSKTPGTSTDTQYFGPGTRLTVL.

This rearrangement joins TRBV5-1 to TRBJ1-2, with D possibly matching TRBD1 (5 bases). Looked up from germline, CDR1 is SGHRS and CDR2 is YFSETQ. The V and J ends lost 3 bases and 4 bases respectively, with 10 bases between them. The CDR3 spans 13 residues. This chain's CDR3 is CASSSTGSYGYTF. The CDR3 coding sequence is TGCGCCAGCAGCTCTACAGGATCCTATGGCTACACCTTC.

The V call is TRBV12-5, the J call TRBJ2-7; TRBD2 matches at 10 bases. Unmatched junction bases numbered 9, after V lost 2 bases and J lost 5 bases. The germline gives CDR1 LGHNT, CDR2 FRNRAP. The CDR3 has 16 residues. CDR3 DNA: TGTGCTAGTGGTTTGCCATCACTAGCGGGACGCCACGAGCAGTACTTC. Translated, it gives CASGLPSLAGRHEQYF.

This clone was detected a few times. V gene TRBV16 combines with J gene TRBJ1-2; D ambiguous. The CDR3 has 13 amino acids. Trimming stripped 4 bases from V and 7 bases from J, with 13 bases between. Germline loops: CDR1 KGHSY, CDR2 FQNENV. This CDR3 reads CASSPTREAGYTF. CDR3 nucleotide sequence: TGTGCCAGCAGCCCCACCCGCGAGGCTGGCTACACCTTC. The entire variable domain, with the rest obtained from reference TRBV16 and TRBJ1-2, is as follows: GEEVAQTPKHLVRGEGQKAKLYCAPIKGHSYVFWYQQVLKNEFKFLISFQNENVFDETGMPKERFSAKCLPNSPCSLEIQATKLEDSAVYFCASSPTREAGYTFGSGTRLTVV.

CDR3 residues: CASTIGTGNYEQYF. For the CDR3, the DNA is TGCGCCAGCACGATCGGGACAGGGAACTACGAGCAGTACTTC. The chain uses TRBV5-1 and TRBJ2-7; 9 bases are a match to TRBD1. Trimming at V came to 6 bases and at J to 3 bases, leaving 7 bases not matched to a gene. The CDR3 is made up of 14 amino acids. CDR1 SGHRS and CDR2 YFSETQ come from the germline V gene.

The CDR3 loop is CASSPPGQGGEKLFF. CDR3 sequence (DNA): TGTGCCAGCAGTCCACCGGGACAGGGGGGTGAAAAACTGTTTTTT. The chain joins TRBV28 to TRBJ1-4; 11 bases map to TRBD1. The CDR3 runs 15 residues. Trimming cost V 5 bases and J 7 bases; bases outside gene matches: 6. Germline V lookup: CDR1 MDHEN, CDR2 SYDVKM. Variable domain in full (rest from reference TRBV28 and TRBJ1-4): DVKVTQSSRYLVKRTGEKVFLECVQDMDHENMFWYRQDPGLGLRLIYFSYDVKMKEKGDIPEGYSVSREKKERFSLILESASTNQTSMYLCASSPPGQGGEKLFFGSGTQLSVL.